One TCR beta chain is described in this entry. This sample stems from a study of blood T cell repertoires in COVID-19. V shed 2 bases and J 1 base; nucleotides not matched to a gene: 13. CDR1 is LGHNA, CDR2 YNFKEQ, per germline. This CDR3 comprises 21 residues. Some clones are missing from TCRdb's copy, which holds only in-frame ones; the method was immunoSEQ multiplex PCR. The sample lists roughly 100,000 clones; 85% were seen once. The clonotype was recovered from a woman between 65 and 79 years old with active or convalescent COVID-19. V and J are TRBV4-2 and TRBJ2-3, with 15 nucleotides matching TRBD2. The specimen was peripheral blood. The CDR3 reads CASSQRPPGLAGGRGTDTQYF. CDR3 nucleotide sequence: TGTGCCAGCAGCCAACGACCACCGGGACTAGCGGGGGGCCGGGGCACAGATACGCAGTATTTT.